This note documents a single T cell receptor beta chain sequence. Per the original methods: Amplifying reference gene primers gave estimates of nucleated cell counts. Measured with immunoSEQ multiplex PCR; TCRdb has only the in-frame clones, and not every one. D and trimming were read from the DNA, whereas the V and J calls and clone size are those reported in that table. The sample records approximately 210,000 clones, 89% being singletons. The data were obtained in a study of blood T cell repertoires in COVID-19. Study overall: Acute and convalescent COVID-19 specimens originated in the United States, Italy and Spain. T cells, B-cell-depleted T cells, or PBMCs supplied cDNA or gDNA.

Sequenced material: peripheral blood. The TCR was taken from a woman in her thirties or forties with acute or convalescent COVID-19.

The CDR3 loop is CAWSAVTDSYNEQFF. In DNA, the CDR3 is TGTGCCTGGAGTGCCGTCACAGACTCCTACAATGAGCAGTTCTTC. The rearrangement uses TRBV30 and TRBJ2-1; D ambiguous. This CDR3 is 15 amino acids long. The V end lost 1 base, the J end lost 0 bases, and 10 bases lay between the germline ends. Germline CDR1 and CDR2: GTSNPN and SVGIG (reference sequence).